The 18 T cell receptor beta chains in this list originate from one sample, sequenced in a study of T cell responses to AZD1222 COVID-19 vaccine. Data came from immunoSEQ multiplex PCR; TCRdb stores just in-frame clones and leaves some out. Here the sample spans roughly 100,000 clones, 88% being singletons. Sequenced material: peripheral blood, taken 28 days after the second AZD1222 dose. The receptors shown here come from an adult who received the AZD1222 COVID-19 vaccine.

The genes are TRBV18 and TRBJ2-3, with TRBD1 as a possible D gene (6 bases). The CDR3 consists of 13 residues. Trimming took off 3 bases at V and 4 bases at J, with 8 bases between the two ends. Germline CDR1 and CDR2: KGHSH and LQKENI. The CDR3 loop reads CASSPSGADTQYF. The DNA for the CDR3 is TGTGCCAGCTCACCGTCAGGGGCAGATACGCAGTATTTT.

CDR3 amino acids: CASSLESLVPDTQYF. The CDR3 DNA sequence: TGTGCCAGCAGCTTAGAGTCTCTAGTCCCAGATACGCAGTATTTT. V is TRBV11-2 and J is TRBJ2-3; no clear D gene. Trimming stripped 0 bases from V and 4 bases from J, with 11 bases between. The CDR3 totals 15 residues. The germline V gene encodes CDR1 SGHAT and CDR2 FQNNGV.

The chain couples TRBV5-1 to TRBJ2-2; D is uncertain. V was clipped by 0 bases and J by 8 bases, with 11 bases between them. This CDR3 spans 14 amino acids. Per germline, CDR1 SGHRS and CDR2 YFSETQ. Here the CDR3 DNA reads TGCGCCAGCAGCTTGGCGGTTCAGCAGGGGGAGCTGTTTTTT. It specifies CASSLAVQQGELFF.

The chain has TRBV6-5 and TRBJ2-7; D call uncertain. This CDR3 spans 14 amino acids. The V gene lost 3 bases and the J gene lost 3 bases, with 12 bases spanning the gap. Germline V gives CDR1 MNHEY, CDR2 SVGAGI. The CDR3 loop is CASSYSGPHYEQYF. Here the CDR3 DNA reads TGTGCCAGCAGTTATTCCGGGCCCCACTACGAGCAGTACTTC.

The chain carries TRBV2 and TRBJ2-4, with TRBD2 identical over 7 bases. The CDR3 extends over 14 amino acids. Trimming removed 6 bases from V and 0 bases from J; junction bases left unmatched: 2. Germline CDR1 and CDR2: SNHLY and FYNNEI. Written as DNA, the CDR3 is TGTGCCAGCAGAGCGGGATTAGCCAAAAACATTCAGTACTTC. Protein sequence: CASRAGLAKNIQYF.

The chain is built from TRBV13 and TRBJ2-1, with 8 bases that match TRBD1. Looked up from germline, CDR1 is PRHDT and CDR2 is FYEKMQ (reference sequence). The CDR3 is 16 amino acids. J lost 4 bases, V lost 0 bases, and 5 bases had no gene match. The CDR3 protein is CASSLGRQGAYNEQFF. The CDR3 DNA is TGTGCCAGCAGCTTAGGACGCCAGGGGGCTTACAATGAGCAGTTCTTC.

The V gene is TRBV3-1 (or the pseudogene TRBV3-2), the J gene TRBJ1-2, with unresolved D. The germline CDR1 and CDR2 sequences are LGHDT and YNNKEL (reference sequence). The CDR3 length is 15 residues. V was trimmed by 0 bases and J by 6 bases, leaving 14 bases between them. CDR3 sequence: CASSQDLLSVDGYTF. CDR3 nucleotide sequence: TGTGCCAGCAGCCAAGATCTATTGTCGGTGGATGGCTACACCTTC.

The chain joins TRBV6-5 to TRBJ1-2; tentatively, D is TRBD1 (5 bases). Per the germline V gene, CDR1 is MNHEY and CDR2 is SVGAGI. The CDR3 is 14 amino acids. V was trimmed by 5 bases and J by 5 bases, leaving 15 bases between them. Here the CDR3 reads CASSRLTEAYGYTF. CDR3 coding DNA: TGTGCCAGCAGTCGGCTGACAGAGGCTTATGGCTACACCTTC.

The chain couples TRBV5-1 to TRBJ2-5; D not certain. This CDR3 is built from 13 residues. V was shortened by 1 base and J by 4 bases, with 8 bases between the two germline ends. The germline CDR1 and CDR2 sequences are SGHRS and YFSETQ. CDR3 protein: CASSLWVGETQYF. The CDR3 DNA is TGCGCCAGCAGCTTGTGGGTGGGAGAGACCCAGTACTTC.

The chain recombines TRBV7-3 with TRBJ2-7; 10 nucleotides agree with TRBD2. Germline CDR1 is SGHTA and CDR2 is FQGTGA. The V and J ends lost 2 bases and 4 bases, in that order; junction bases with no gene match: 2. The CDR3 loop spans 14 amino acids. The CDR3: CASSLAAGGYEQYF. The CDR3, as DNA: TGTGCCAGCAGCTTAGCAGCGGGAGGGTACGAGCAGTACTTC.

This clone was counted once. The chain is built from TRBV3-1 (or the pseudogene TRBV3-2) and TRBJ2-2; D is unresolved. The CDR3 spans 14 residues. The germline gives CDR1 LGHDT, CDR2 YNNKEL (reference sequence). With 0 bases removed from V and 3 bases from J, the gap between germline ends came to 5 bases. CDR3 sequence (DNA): TGTGCCAGCAGCCAAGATGGATACACCGGGGAGCTGTTTTTT. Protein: CASSQDGYTGELFF.

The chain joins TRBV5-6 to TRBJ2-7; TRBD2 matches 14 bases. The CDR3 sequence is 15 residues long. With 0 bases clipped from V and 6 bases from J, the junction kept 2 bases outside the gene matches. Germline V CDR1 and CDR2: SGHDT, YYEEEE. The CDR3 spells CASSLEGLAGVEQYF. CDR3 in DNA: TGTGCCAGCAGCTTGGAGGGACTAGCGGGAGTCGAGCAGTACTTC.

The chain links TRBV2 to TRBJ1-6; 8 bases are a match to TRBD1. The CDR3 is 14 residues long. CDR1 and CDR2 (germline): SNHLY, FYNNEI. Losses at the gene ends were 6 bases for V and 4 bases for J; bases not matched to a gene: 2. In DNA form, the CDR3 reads TGTGCCAGCAGCGGACAGGGTTATAATTCACCCCTCCACTTT. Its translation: CASSGQGYNSPLHF.

This chain's CDR3 is CASSTGNYNEQFF. The CDR3 DNA follows: TGTGCCAGCAGTACAGGGAACTACAATGAGCAGTTCTTC. The chain has TRBV12-3 or TRBV12-4 and TRBJ2-1; tentative D call: TRBD1 (6 bases). V gave up 5 bases and J gave up 3 bases, with 8 bases separating them. There are 13 residues in the CDR3.

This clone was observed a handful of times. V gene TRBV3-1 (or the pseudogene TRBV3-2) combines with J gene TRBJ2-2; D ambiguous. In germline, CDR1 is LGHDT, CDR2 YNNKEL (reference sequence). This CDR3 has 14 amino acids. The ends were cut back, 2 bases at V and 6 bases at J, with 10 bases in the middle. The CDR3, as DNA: TGTGCCAGCAGCCAATTTATATCGGCCGGGGAGCTGTTTTTT. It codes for CASSQFISAGELFF.

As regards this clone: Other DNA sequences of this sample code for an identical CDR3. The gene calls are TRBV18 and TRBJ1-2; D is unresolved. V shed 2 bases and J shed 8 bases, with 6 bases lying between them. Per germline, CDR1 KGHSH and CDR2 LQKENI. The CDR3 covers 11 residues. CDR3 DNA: TGTGCCAGCTCACCAAACGGAGGCTACACCTTC. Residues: CASSPNGGYTF. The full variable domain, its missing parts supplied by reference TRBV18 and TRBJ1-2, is NAGVMQNPRHLVRRRGQEARLRCSPMKGHSHVYWYRQLPEEGLKFMVYLQKENIIDESGMPKERFSAEFPKEGPSILRIQQVVRGDSAAYFCASSPNGGYTFGSGTRLTVV.

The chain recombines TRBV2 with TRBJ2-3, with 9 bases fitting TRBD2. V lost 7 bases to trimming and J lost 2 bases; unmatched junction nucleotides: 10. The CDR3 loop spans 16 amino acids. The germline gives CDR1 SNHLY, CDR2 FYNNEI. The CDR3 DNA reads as TGTGCCAGCACCTTCGGCGGGAGGGCCCCCACAGATACGCAGTATTTT. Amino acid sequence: CASTFGGRAPTDTQYF.

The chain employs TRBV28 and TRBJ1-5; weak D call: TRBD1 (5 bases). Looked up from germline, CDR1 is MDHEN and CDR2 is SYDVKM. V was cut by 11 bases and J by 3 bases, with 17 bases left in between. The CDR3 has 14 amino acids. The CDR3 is CAGRPSGFNQPQHF. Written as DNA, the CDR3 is TGTGCCGGAAGACCTTCAGGGTTCAATCAGCCCCAGCATTTT.